The source of this TCR beta chain is a study of T cell changes during pregnancy in multiple sclerosis. This table comes from immunoSEQ multiplex PCR, and its TCRdb copy is limited to in-frame clones, with some not included. Among about 52,000 clones listed, approximately 92% were seen once. With 5 bases removed from V and 3 bases from J, the gap between germline ends came to 22 bases. Germline values: CDR1 LNHDA, CDR2 SQIVND (reference sequence). The CDR3 sequence is 17 residues long. The clonotype was recovered from a female donor with multiple sclerosis, enrolled in a pregnancy study. Sequencing was performed on CD4+ T cells from peripheral blood mononuclear cells, taken in the third trimester of pregnancy. This chain links TRBV19 with TRBJ1-1; D gene unclear. CDR3 protein: CASSARRDNTRYTEAFF. Written as DNA, the CDR3 is TGTGCCAGTAGTGCCCGGCGAGACAACACCCGCTACACTGAAGCTTTCTTT.